Below are 26 T cell receptor beta chains sequenced from a single sample in a study of blood T cell repertoires in COVID-19. Profiling relied on immunoSEQ multiplex PCR, and the TCRdb table lists in-frame clones only, not all of them. The repertoire holds about 430,000 clones, with roughly 84% as singletons. The sequencing sample was made of PBMCs or T cells enriched from blood (not recorded which). The source is a woman between 18 and 29 years old who had been exposed to COVID-19.

The chain couples TRBV6-4 to TRBJ1-5; TRBD1 matches 9 bases. This CDR3 comprises 19 residues. The germline CDR1 and CDR2 sequences are MRHNA and SNTAGT. Unmatched junction bases numbered 22, after V lost 9 bases and J lost 4 bases. Here the CDR3 reads CARRIPRSRDRELNQPQHF. In DNA form, the CDR3 reads TGTGCCAGGCGAATCCCTCGGTCCCGGGACAGGGAGTTGAATCAGCCCCAGCATTTT.

This chain connects TRBV27 to TRBJ2-1; TRBD1 aligns across 9 bases. CDR3 length: 17 amino acids. Germline CDR1 and CDR2: MNHEY and SMNVEV (reference sequence). The junction had 13 bases not matched to a gene; V was cut back by 5 bases and J by 5 bases. DNA for the CDR3: TGTGCCAGCAGTCTAAGAGGACAGGGGATGACCAACAATGAGCAGTTCTTC. It yields the protein CASSLRGQGMTNNEQFF.

The rearrangement uses TRBV5-4 and TRBJ2-1; 7 bases are a match to TRBD1. V was clipped by 4 bases and J by 3 bases; unmatched bases: 4. The germline V gene encodes CDR1 SGHNT and CDR2 YYREEE (reference sequence). This CDR3 has 14 residues. The chain's CDR3 is CASSTRDSYNEQFF. In nucleotides, the CDR3 is TGTGCCAGCAGCACCCGGGACAGCTACAATGAGCAGTTCTTC.

This clone has a handful of counts. The V gene is TRBV4-2, the J gene TRBJ2-2; no definite D call. The germline gives CDR1 LGHNA, CDR2 YNFKEQ. Trimming left V 4 bases short and J 2 bases short, with 11 bases between. The CDR3 has 15 amino acids. This chain's CDR3 is CASSRKLTNTGELFF. The CDR3, as DNA: TGTGCCAGCAGCCGCAAACTTACCAACACCGGGGAGCTGTTTTTT.

This rearrangement joins TRBV27 to TRBJ2-7, with 8 bases identical to TRBD1. Unmatched junction bases numbered 5, after V lost 7 bases and J lost 3 bases. Germline V gene data show CDR1 as MNHEY and CDR2 as SMNVEV (reference sequence). The CDR3 runs 13 residues. This chain's CDR3 is CASKQGADYEQYF. CDR3 DNA: TGTGCCAGCAAGCAGGGGGCAGACTACGAGCAGTACTTC.

The rearrangement joins TRBV18 to TRBJ1-1; possible D gene TRBD1, 6 bases. Per germline, CDR1 KGHSH and CDR2 LQKENI. V was cut by 3 bases and J by 1 base, with 15 bases left in between. The CDR3 runs to 16 residues. The CDR3 sequence is CASSPAVRGKNTEAFF. The CDR3 DNA is TGTGCCAGCTCACCCGCCGTCAGGGGAAAGAACACTGAAGCTTTCTTT.

The chain's CDR3 is CASGHRRQETQYF. The CDR3 nucleotides read TGTGCCAGCGGACACCGGAGACAAGAGACCCAGTACTTC. V is TRBV12-3 or TRBV12-4 and J is TRBJ2-5; a weak D match, TRBD1 (5 bases). Trimming stripped 8 bases from V and 2 bases from J, with 12 bases between. This CDR3 spans 13 amino acids.

The rearrangement uses TRBV28 and TRBJ1-1, with D perhaps matching TRBD1 (5 bases). There are 16 residues in the CDR3. The V and J ends lost 7 bases and 0 bases respectively, with 18 bases between them. Germline assignment: CDR1 MDHEN and CDR2 SYDVKM. The CDR3 spells CASTPQGTLLNTEAFF. DNA of the CDR3: TGTGCCAGCACCCCTCAGGGTACCCTATTGAACACTGAAGCTTTCTTT.

The chain combines TRBV3-1 (or the pseudogene TRBV3-2) with TRBJ2-2; D ambiguous. This CDR3 region has 15 residues. V was cut by 3 bases and J by 5 bases, with 13 bases left in between. Germline CDR1 reads LGHDT; CDR2 reads YNNKEL (reference sequence). The CDR3 here is CASSQATAGTGELFF. CDR3 bases: TGTGCCAGCAGCCAGGCTACAGCCGGTACCGGGGAGCTGTTTTTT.

Here the CDR3 reads CASSLLSGSYEQYF. The CDR3 DNA reads TGCGCCAGCAGCCTCTTGAGCGGGTCCTACGAGCAGTACTTC. The chain recombines TRBV4-1 with TRBJ2-7; D may be TRBD2 (6 bases). Germline V gene data show CDR1 as MGHRA and CDR2 as YSYEKL. This CDR3 has 14 amino acids. V was cut by 4 bases and J by 1 base, with 11 bases left in between.

V gene TRBV28 combines with J gene TRBJ2-2, with D possibly TRBD1 on 6 matching bases. V was shortened by 4 bases and J by 5 bases, with 11 bases between the two germline ends. The germline gives CDR1 MDHEN, CDR2 SYDVKM. The CDR3 covers 14 residues. The CDR3, as DNA: TGTGCCAGCAGTTCGACAGGAGAGACCGGGGAGCTGTTTTTT. It translates to CASSSTGETGELFF.

The chain is built from TRBV24-1 and TRBJ2-7; TRBD1 matches at 7 bases. CDR1 and CDR2 from the germline V gene are KGHDR and SFDVKD. The ends lost 7 bases at V and 3 bases at J; junction bases unmatched: 5. The length of the CDR3 is 13 residues. As DNA, the CDR3 is TGTGCCACCAGCCCCGGGACAGACTACGAGCAGTACTTC. Protein product: CATSPGTDYEQYF.

The gene calls are TRBV27 and TRBJ1-1; D may be TRBD1 (5 bases). The CDR3 extends over 15 amino acids. Per the germline V gene, CDR1 is MNHEY and CDR2 is SMNVEV (reference sequence). The V and J ends lost 4 bases and 3 bases respectively, with 15 bases between them. The CDR3 DNA is TGTGCCAGCAGTTCCCGAAGGGTAGGGGACACTGAAGCTTTCTTT. Translating it yields CASSSRRVGDTEAFF.

With regard to this clone: In the same sample, other DNA sequences code for this CDR3. The V gene is TRBV7-2, the J gene TRBJ2-1, with TRBD2 matching 10 bases. V lost 2 bases and J lost 7; bases outside the gene matches: 5. CDR1 SGHTA and CDR2 FQGNSA come from the germline V gene. The CDR3 spans 15 residues. The CDR3 bases are TGTGCCAGCAGCTTACTAGCGGGAGTGGGTAATGAGCAGTTCTTC. Translated: CASSLLAGVGNEQFF.

CDR3 in DNA: TGTGCCAGCAGTTCGGGACTAGCGATCTACGAGCAGTACTTC. As protein: CASSSGLAIYEQYF. The chain links TRBV27 to TRBJ2-7; 10 bases agree with TRBD2. J gave up 3 bases and V 4 bases, and 3 bases lay outside the gene matches. The CDR3 has 14 residues. CDR1 and CDR2 (germline): MNHEY, SMNVEV (reference sequence).

This chain uses TRBV28 with TRBJ1-3; D is unresolved. Germline V gives CDR1 MDHEN, CDR2 SYDVKM. Trimming stripped 6 bases from V and 3 bases from J, with 6 bases between. The CDR3 length is 12 residues. The CDR3 DNA is TGTGCCAGCAGCCAGAATGGAAACACCATATATTTT. Protein product: CASSQNGNTIYF.

The V gene is TRBV11-3, the J gene TRBJ2-1; 7 nucleotides line up with TRBD1. The CDR3 loop spans 17 amino acids. V lost 2 bases and J lost 8; bases outside the gene matches: 15. CDR1 is SGHNT and CDR2 is YENEEA in the germline V gene. DNA for the CDR3: TGTGCCAGCAGCTTATCCACAGGGGCCCCCTGGGGCGATGAGCAGTTCTTC. It yields the protein CASSLSTGAPWGDEQFF.

CDR3 coding DNA: TGTGCCAGCTCGGGCACAGGGGGAGATACGCAGTATTTT. Protein sequence: CASSGTGGDTQYF. V usage is TRBV18 and J usage is TRBJ2-3, with 8 nucleotides matching TRBD1. V lost 6 bases and J lost 5; bases outside the gene matches: 4. CDR1 and CDR2 (germline): KGHSH, LQKENI. CDR3 length equals 13 residues.

This clone came up once. The chain uses TRBV5-1 and TRBJ2-1; D gene ambiguous. This CDR3 has 12 residues. The germline gives CDR1 SGHRS, CDR2 YFSETQ. V lost 4 bases and J lost 10, with 12 bases in between. This CDR3 is CASSLEVGEQFF. In DNA, the CDR3 is TGCGCCAGCAGCCTGGAAGTCGGGGAGCAGTTCTTC.

The chain combines TRBV2 with TRBJ2-7, with D perhaps TRBD1 (6 bases). Germline CDR1 is SNHLY and CDR2 is FYNNEI. The CDR3 sequence is 11 residues long. The germline V and J ends were trimmed by 11 bases and 2 bases, with 10 bases remaining between them. In DNA form, the CDR3 reads TGTGCCGTACAGGGCCCCTACGAGCAGTACTTC. Translating gives CAVQGPYEQYF.

The V call is TRBV5-3, the J call TRBJ1-1; D unresolved. TRBV5-3 has ORF status, its function being uncertain. V lost 0 bases and J 2 bases, leaving 11 bases between the germline ends. The CDR3 covers 15 residues. The CDR3: CARSLARHLNTEAFF. CDR3 nucleotides: TGTGCCAGAAGCTTGGCACGCCACTTAAACACTGAAGCTTTCTTT.

This clone occurred a few times. This chain connects TRBV10-1 to TRBJ2-5, with 9 bases lining up with TRBD1. Trimming cost V 0 bases and J 0 bases; bases outside gene matches: 2. The CDR3 has 16 amino acids. The germline V gene has CDR1 WNHNN and CDR2 SYGVQD (reference sequence). CDR3 DNA: TGCGCCAGCAGTGAGTCGGGACAGGGCAACCAAGAGACCCAGTACTTC. Translated: CASSESGQGNQETQYF.

The chain employs TRBV5-1 and TRBJ1-1; D uncertain. The CDR3 totals 18 residues. CDR1 and CDR2 (germline): SGHRS, YFSETQ. Between the trimmed V and J ends, which lost 4 bases and 0 bases, there was a span of 22 bases. The CDR3 reads CASSLREGTLGMNTEAFF. The CDR3 DNA sequence: TGCGCCAGCAGCCTCCGCGAGGGAACGCTAGGCATGAACACTGAAGCTTTCTTT. Filled out from reference TRBV5-1 and TRBJ1-1, the complete variable domain reads KAGVTQTPRYLIKTRGQQVTLSCSPISGHRSVSWYQQTPGQGLQFLFEYFSETQRNKGNFPGRFSGRQFSNSRSEMNVSTLELGDSALYLCASSLREGTLGMNTEAFFGQGTRLTVV.

The chain combines TRBV7-9 with TRBJ2-1; TRBD2 aligns across 8 bases. CDR1 is SEHNR and CDR2 is FQNEAQ in the germline V gene (reference sequence). The V segment lost 9 bases and the J segment 10 bases; nucleotides outside the gene matches: 17. The CDR3 is 15 residues long. The chain's CDR3 is CASPTSGATSAEQFF. The CDR3 DNA is TGTGCCAGTCCAACCTCGGGTGCGACTAGCGCCGAGCAGTTCTTC.

This clone was observed a single time. The gene calls are TRBV16 and TRBJ1-2, with D possibly TRBD1 on 6 matching bases. The V end lost 0 bases, the J end lost 3 bases, and 11 bases lay between the germline ends. This CDR3 region has 15 residues. The germline V gene encodes CDR1 KGHSY and CDR2 FQNENV. The CDR3 nucleotides read TGTGCCAGCAGCCAATCGAGGACAGTTTACTATGGCTACACCTTC. Translation: CASSQSRTVYYGYTF.

The chain is built from TRBV7-9 and TRBJ2-1, with 10 bases aligning to TRBD1. CDR3 length: 15 residues. Germline V CDR1 and CDR2: SEHNR, FQNEAQ (reference sequence). V lost 4 bases and J lost 5; bases outside the gene matches: 5. The CDR3 sequence: CASSSTGTGDNEQFF. In DNA form, the CDR3 reads TGTGCCAGCAGCTCGACCGGGACAGGGGACAATGAGCAGTTCTTC.